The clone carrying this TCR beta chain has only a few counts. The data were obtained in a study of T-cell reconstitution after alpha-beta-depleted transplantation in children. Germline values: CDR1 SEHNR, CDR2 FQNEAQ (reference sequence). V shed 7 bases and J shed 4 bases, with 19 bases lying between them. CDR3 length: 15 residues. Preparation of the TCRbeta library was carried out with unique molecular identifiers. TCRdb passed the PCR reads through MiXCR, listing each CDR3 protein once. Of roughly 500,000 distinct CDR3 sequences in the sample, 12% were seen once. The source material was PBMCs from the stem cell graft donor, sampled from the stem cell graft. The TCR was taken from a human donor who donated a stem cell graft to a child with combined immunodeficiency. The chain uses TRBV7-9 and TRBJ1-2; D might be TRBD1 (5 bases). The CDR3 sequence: CASTSGTRALYGYTF. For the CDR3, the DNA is TGTGCCAGCACCTCAGGGACCCGGGCCCTCTATGGCTACACCTTC.